This T cell receptor beta chain appears in the sequencing data of a study of CD8+CD57+ T cells in acquired aplastic anemia. Patients chosen for sequencing had CD8+CD57+ cells that had expanded, as shown by flow cytometry. This clonotype was detected many times. The antigen remains undetermined. TCR beta VDJ and CDR3 were profiled, and genomic DNA was the template. TCRdb called the reads again in MiXCR, with one record for every CDR3 protein. The sample includes about 160,000 distinct CDR3 sequences, less than 60% of them seen just once. Regarding the study as a whole: Approximately 30 was the count of CD8+ CDR3 sequences that patients shared with controls. CD8+ Simpson's diversity showed no significant patient-control difference.

The ends were cut back, 8 bases at V and 5 bases at J, with 18 bases in the middle. Germline V gene lookup returns CDR1 MNHNS and CDR2 SASEGT. The CDR3 is 14 amino acids. The specimen sequenced was sorted CD4+, CD8+, or CD8+CD57+ T cells (not recorded which) from PBMCs. The origin of this receptor is a human donor with aplastic anemia. The V and J genes are TRBV6-1 and TRBJ2-5; D tentatively fits TRBD1 or TRBD2 (7 bases each). For the CDR3, the DNA is TGTGCCAGCTTGGGAAGGGAGGGGGCGGAGACCCAGTACTTC. Encoded protein: CASLGREGAETQYF.